This TCR beta chain was captured in a study of radiotherapy plus CTLA-4 blockade in lung cancer. Assay used: immunoSEQ multiplex PCR; TCRdb lists only in-frame clones, some missing. Among about 85,000 clones listed, roughly 86% were seen once. This clone has only one observation. V lost 7 bases and J lost 3, with 13 bases in between. The germline V gene has CDR1 MNHNS and CDR2 SASEGT. The CDR3 is 14 amino acids. This receptor was obtained from a human donor with non-small cell lung cancer who had a partial response to radiotherapy plus ipilimumab. The chain is built from TRBV6-1 and TRBJ2-1; weak D call: TRBD1 (6 bases). The sequencing here drew on peripheral blood, taken from a patient treated with radiotherapy plus ipilimumab. The CDR3 coding sequence is TGTGCCAGCAATCAGGGGACGGGCTACAATGAGCAGTTCTTC. This gives the protein CASNQGTGYNEQFF.